These T cell receptor beta chains were read from a single sample in a study of spatial heterogeneity in lung cancer. One entry per CDR3 protein results from TCRdb running MiXCR on the 5' RACE reads. The sample gives roughly 80,000 distinct CDR3 sequences, around 7.8% of which show up once; 6% to 7% is in the top ten. Material: PBMCs, obtained at surgery. These receptors originate from a male donor with early-stage non-small cell lung cancer. CDR3s include the opening cysteine and the closing phenylalanine or tryptophan. D genes are given only for firm matches.

TRBV5-5 | . | CASSLGVNSEAFF
TRBV9 | TRBD2 | CASSPGLAGAVVDEQFF
TRBV5-1 | TRBD1 | CASSFPSDRGGMVSSYNEQFF
TRBV5-1 | TRBD1 | CASSPGTGLSGANVLTF
TRBV29-1 | . | CSASGQPYEQYF
TRBV6-2/TRBV6-3 | . | CASSTGISQHF
TRBV4-1 | . | CASSQDVRGDEQYF
TRBV7-9 | TRBD1 | CASSLRPTGQGPYGYTF
TRBV4-1 | TRBD2 | CASSQGILAGGLHRELFF
TRBV29-1 | . | CSVVGGGAGGETQYF
TRBV29-1 | . | CSVEAKTGTYTF
TRBV7-9 | TRBD1 | CASRPADSGTGRGNYGYTF
TRBV20-1 | . | CSPGPINEKLFF
TRBV6-5 | . | CASTQGLSYEQYF
TRBV5-1 | TRBD1 | CASSFTGTGEEKLFF
TRBV5-1 | . | CASSFTVGGQPQHF
TRBV12-3/TRBV12-4 | TRBD1 | CASSWTGPNTEAFF
TRBV2 | . | CASGQGRNEQYF
TRBV12-3/TRBV12-4 | . | CASSSRVGTDTQYF
TRBV6-6 | . | CASSSLGGTEAFF
TRBV4-3 | . | CASSLTMDYSQPQHF
TRBV11-1 | . | CASSSLPQHF
TRBV5-1 | . | CASSFGLNYGYTF
TRBV27 | TRBD2 | CATRDYQRKTQYF
TRBV12-3/TRBV12-4 | . | CASSSTAGNTIYF
TRBV7-9 | . | CASSPGNQPQHF
TRBV4-3 | . | CASSQAETYNEQFF
TRBV5-4 | . | CASSSGELAKNIQYF
TRBV6-6 | TRBD1 | CASSPGGTEAFF
TRBV6-2/TRBV6-3 | . | CASSYPGRETQYF
TRBV5-1 | . | CASRMDGGYNEQFF
TRBV7-9 | . | CASSPRDRSSGDTQYF
TRBV3-1 | . | CASSQDLRLGELFF
TRBV9 | . | CASSVVGENSPLHF
TRBV7-2 | . | CASSLSGNIQYF
TRBV12-3/TRBV12-4 | . | CASSFVGGTDTQYF
TRBV7-8 | . | CASSYGGWGEQFF
TRBV5-1 | . | CASSLDGNSNQPQHF
TRBV4-1 | . | CASSPPGRTNVKLFF
TRBV9 | TRBD1 | CASSEGQGAETQYF
TRBV5-1 | TRBD2 | CASSLGPSGTYEQYF
TRBV5-1 | TRBD1 | CASSLEGFWDSPYEQYF